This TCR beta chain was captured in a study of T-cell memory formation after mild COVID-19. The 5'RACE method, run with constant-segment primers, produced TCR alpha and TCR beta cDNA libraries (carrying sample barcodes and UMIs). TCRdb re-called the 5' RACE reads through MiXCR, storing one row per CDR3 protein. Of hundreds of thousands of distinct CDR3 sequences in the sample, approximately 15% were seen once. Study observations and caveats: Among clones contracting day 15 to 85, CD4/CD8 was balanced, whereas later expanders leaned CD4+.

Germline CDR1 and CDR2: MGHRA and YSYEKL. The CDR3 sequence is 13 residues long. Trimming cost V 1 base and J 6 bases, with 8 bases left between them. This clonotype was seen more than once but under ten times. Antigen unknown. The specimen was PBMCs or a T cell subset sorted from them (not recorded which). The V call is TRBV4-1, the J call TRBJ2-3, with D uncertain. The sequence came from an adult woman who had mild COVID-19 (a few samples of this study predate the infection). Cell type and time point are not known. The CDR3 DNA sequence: TGCGCCAGCAGCCAAGTATTGGCTGATACGCAGTATTTT. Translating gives CASSQVLADTQYF.